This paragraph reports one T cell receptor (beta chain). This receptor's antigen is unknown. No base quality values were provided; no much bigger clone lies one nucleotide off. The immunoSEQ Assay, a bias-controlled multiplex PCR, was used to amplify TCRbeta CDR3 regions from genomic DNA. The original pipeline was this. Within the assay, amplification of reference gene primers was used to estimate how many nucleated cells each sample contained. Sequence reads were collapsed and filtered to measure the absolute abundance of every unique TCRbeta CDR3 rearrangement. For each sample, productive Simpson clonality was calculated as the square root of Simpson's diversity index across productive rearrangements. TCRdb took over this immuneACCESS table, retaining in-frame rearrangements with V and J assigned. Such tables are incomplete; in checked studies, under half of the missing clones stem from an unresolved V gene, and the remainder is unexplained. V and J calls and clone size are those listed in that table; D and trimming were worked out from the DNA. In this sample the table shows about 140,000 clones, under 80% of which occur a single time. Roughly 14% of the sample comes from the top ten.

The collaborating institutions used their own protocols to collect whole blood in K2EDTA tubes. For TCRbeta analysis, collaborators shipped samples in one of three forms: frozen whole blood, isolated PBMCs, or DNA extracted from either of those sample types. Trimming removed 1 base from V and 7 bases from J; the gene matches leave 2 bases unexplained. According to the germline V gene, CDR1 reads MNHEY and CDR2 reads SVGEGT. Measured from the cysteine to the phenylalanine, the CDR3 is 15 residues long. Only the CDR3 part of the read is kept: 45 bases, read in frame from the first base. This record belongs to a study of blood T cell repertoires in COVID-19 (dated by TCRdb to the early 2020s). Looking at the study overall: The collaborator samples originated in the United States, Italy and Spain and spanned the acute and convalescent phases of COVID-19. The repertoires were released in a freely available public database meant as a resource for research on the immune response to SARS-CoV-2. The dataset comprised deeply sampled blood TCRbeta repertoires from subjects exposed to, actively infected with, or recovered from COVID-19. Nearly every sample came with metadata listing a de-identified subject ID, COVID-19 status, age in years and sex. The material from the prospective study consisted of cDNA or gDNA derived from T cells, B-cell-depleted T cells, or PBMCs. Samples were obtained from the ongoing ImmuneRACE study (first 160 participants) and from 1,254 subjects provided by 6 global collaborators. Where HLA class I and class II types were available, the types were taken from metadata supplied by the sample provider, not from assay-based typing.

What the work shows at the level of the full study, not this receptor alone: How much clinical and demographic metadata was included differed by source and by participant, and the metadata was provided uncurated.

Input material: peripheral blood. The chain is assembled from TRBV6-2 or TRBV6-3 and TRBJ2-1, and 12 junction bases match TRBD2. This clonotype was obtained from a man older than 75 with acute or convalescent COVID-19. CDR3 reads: CASSYFGLAGNEQFF. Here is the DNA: TGTGCCAGCAGTTACTTTGGACTAGCGGGGAATGAGCAGTTCTTC.